This T cell receptor beta chain was captured in a study of Ad26.COV2.S vaccination and SARS-CoV-2 variants. V lost 4 bases, J lost 2 bases, and 20 bases lay in between. CDR3 length: 17 amino acids. Germline CDR1 LNHDA, CDR2 SQIVND (reference sequence). The repertoire was sequenced with immunoSEQ multiplex PCR; TCRdb's copy has only in-frame clones and lacks some. The sample consists of roughly 180,000 clones, roughly nine tenths of them appearing once. The gene calls are TRBV19 and TRBJ2-5, with a tentative D call TRBD1 (7 bases). The source is a human donor who had recovered from COVID-19. This material consisted of peripheral blood, taken after recovery from COVID-19. The DNA of the CDR3 is TGTGCCAGTAGTACTCGCGGAGGGACAGCAATTCAAGAGACCCAGTACTTC. This translates into CASSTRGGTAIQETQYF.